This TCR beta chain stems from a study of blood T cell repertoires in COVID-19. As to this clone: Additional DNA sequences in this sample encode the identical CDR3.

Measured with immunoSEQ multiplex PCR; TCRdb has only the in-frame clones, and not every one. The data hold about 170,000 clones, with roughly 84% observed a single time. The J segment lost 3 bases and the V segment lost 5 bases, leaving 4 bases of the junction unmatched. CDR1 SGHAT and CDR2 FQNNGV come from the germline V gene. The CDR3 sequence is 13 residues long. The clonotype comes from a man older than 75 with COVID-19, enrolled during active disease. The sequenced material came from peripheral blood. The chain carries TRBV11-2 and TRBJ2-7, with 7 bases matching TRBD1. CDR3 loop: CASSPGQDYEQYF. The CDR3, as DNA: TGTGCCAGCAGCCCCGGACAGGACTACGAGCAGTACTTC.